What follows are 8 T cell receptor beta chains derived from one specimen sequenced in a study of blood T cell repertoires in COVID-19. TCRdb's copy holds only in-frame clones and misses some; the assay was immunoSEQ multiplex PCR. The sample has around 60,000 clones; 75% to 90% are singletons. Material for sequencing was peripheral blood. The receptors here all came from a man older than 75 with acute or convalescent COVID-19.

The genes are TRBV29-1 and TRBJ2-7; 7 bases match TRBD2. Losses at the gene ends were 1 base for V and 6 bases for J; bases not matched to a gene: 3. The CDR3 spans 12 residues. Per germline, CDR1 SQVTM and CDR2 ANQGSEA. The CDR3 DNA reads as TGCAGCGTTGAAGGGGGAGGGCGCGAGCAGTACTTC. It encodes CSVEGGGREQYF.

J is TRBJ2-3 and V is TRBV30; the match to TRBD2 covers 9 bases. With V trimmed by 2 bases and J by 4 bases, 10 bases remained unmatched. The CDR3 runs 16 residues. The germline V gene has CDR1 GTSNPN and CDR2 SVGIG (reference sequence). In nucleotides, the CDR3 is TGTGCCTGGAGTACAGGGGCGGGGGGGTTCTCAGATACGCAGTATTTT. Amino acid sequence: CAWSTGAGGFSDTQYF. Based on the CDR3 plus reference TRBV30 and TRBJ2-3, the full variable domain is SQTIHQWPATLVQPVGSPLSLECTVEGTSNPNLYWYRQAAGRGLQLLFYSVGIGQISSEVPQNLSASRPQDRQFILSSKKLLLSDSGFYLCAWSTGAGGFSDTQYFGPGTRLTVL.

V usage is TRBV7-2 and J usage is TRBJ1-2; D might be TRBD1 (6 bases). The CDR3 has 15 amino acids. Trimming cost V 2 bases and J 6 bases, with 16 bases left between them. Germline loops: CDR1 SGHTA, CDR2 FQGNSA. This CDR3 reads CASSLQGWISDGYTF. The CDR3 DNA is TGTGCCAGCAGCTTACAGGGGTGGATTTCGGATGGCTACACCTTC. The entire variable domain, with the rest obtained from reference TRBV7-2 and TRBJ1-2, is as follows: GAGVSQSPSNKVTEKGKDVELRCDPISGHTALYWYRQSLGQGLEFLIYFQGNSAPDKSGLPSDRFSAERTGGSVSTLTIQRTQQEDSAVYLCASSLQGWISDGYTFGSGTRLTVV.

The CDR3 region is CASSEEQGWDGYTF. The CDR3 nucleotides read TGTGCCAGCAGTGAAGAACAGGGGTGGGATGGCTACACCTTC. The V gene is TRBV2, the J gene TRBJ1-2; 7 bases match TRBD1. With 1 base clipped from V and 6 bases from J, the junction kept 5 bases outside the gene matches. Germline values: CDR1 SNHLY, CDR2 FYNNEI. This CDR3 is 14 amino acids long.

This clone was counted once. The chain has TRBV5-6 and TRBJ2-1; 10 bases map to TRBD1. This CDR3 is built from 15 residues. CDR1 and CDR2 (germline): SGHDT, YYEEEE. Losses at the gene ends were 4 bases for V and 3 bases for J; bases not matched to a gene: 4. CDR3 residues: CASSAGTGVYNEQFF. The CDR3 DNA follows: TGTGCCAGCAGCGCAGGGACAGGGGTCTACAATGAGCAGTTCTTC.

The genes are TRBV19 and TRBJ2-2; D may be TRBD2 (6 bases). The CDR3 has 14 residues. V was cut by 9 bases and J by 10 bases, with 21 bases left in between. Germline-derived CDR1 and CDR2 are LNHDA and SQIVND (reference sequence). For the CDR3, the DNA is TGTGCCAGCAAGGGGCGATGGGGGGTAGAGGAGCTGTTTTTT. Protein: CASKGRWGVEELFF.

V and J are TRBV5-8 and TRBJ2-5, with 9 bases that match TRBD1. This CDR3 region has 15 residues. The V segment lost 4 bases and the J segment 4 bases; nucleotides outside the gene matches: 8. Germline-derived CDR1 and CDR2 are SGHTS and YDEGEE. CDR3 bases: TGTGCCAGCAGCCCTCCGGGACAGGGTCGAGAGACCCAGTACTTC. Amino acids: CASSPPGQGRETQYF.

The chain is built from TRBV12-2 and TRBJ2-4; the DNA was not used to check the table's D call, TRBD2. TRBV12-2 is recorded as a pseudogene. The CDR3 runs 18 residues. The CDR3 DNA reads TGTGCAAGCCCCCCCGAGATAAAGGTTCCTTTTCGGGAGAACATTCAGTACTTC. This encodes CASPPEIKVPFRENIQYF.